This TCR beta chain was observed in a study of Graves' ophthalmopathy and Graves' hyperthyroidism. The study's findings and limits: Detection in blood was also observed for most expanded thyroid clonotypes above 0.001 frequency. Ophthalmopathy was separated from stable hyperthyroidism by a 13-signature model with 85% to 90% sensitivity and roughly 84% specificity. It was with 70.59% sensitivity and 72.22% specificity that the model predicted ophthalmopathy progression.

This clonotype turned up a few times. Its specificity is not known. Mismatch with germline at one junction end may stem from a read error. This CDR3 is built from 17 residues. The germline CDR1 and CDR2 sequences are SGHAT and FQNNGV. PBMCs were isolated from a roughly 9.3 ml sample of fresh peripheral blood. The TCR beta CDR3 regions underwent amplification from RNA transcripts. HTBI primers were used in a first-round RT-PCR, which preceded a second-round multiplex PCR. In TCRdb, the multiplex PCR reads were re-called with MiXCR into one record per CDR3 protein. The table includes 400,000 or so distinct CDR3 sequences, roughly 14% detected once.

The genes are TRBV11-2 and TRBJ1-1; D is unclear. The origin of this receptor is a woman aged 18-29 years with stable Graves' hyperthyroidism. Sequenced material: peripheral blood. CDR3 amino acids: CASSRVLGGALYTDAFF. In DNA, the CDR3 is TGTGCCAGCAGCCGTGTCCTAGGTGGAGCTCTATATACTGACGCTTTCTTT.